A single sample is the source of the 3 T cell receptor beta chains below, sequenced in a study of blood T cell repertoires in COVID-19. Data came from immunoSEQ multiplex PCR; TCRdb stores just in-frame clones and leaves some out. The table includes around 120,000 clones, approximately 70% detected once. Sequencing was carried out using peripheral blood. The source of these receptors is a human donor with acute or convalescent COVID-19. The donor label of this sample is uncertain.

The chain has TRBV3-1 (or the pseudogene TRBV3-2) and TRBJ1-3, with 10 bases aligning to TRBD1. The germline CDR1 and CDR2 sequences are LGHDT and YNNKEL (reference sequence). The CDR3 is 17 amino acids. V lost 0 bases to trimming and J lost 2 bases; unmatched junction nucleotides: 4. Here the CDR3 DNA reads TGTGCCAGCAGCCAAGAAGCGACAGGGGGCGCTGGAAACACCATATATTTT. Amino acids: CASSQEATGGAGNTIYF.

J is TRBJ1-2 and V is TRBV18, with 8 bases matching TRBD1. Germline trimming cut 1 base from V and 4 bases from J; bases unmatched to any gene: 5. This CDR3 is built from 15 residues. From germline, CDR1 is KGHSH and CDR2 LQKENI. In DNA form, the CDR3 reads TGTGCCAGCTCACCACTAGGACAGGGCCTCTATGGCTACACCTTC. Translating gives CASSPLGQGLYGYTF.

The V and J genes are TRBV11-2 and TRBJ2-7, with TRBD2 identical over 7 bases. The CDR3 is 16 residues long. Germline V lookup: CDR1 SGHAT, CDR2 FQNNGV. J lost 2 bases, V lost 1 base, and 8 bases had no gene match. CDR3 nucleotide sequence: TGTGCCAGCAGCTTAGTTGAGGGACTAAAGGCCTACGAGCAGTACTTC. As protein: CASSLVEGLKAYEQYF.